The clone carrying this T cell receptor (beta chain) was counted once. The antigen is unknown. A J-beta primer mix and a sample-barcoded 5' primer were used in a second PCR of roughly 6 to 11 cycles. Unique molecular identifiers of 12 random nucleotides labeled each cDNA. No fewer than 2.5 million CDR3-containing paired-end reads came from each sample. From the 5' RACE reads, TCRdb called clonotypes with MiXCR, one entry per CDR3 protein. The data hold about 1.4 million distinct CDR3 sequences, with roughly 59% observed a single time. This sample was taken from a study of blood T cells in healthy people across ages. Study-wide results and caveats: Naive CD4+ cells and diversity were both higher in long-lived donors than in aged donors. Underestimates were what the diversity estimates from one million T cells were considered to be.

V lost 5 bases, J lost 1 base, and 6 bases lay in between. The CDR3 loop spans 13 amino acids. Germline CDR1 is MGHRA and CDR2 is YSYEKL. This clonotype originated in a man aged 18 to 30 in good health. Sequenced material: blood. The chain recombines TRBV4-1 with TRBJ2-4; D uncertain. The CDR3 DNA is TGCGCCAGCAGCATGCCGGCCAAAAACATTCAGTACTTC. Amino acids: CASSMPAKNIQYF.